This note documents a single TCR beta chain sequence. Its antigen is currently unknown. The data were taken from a study of CD8 T cells in ankylosing spondylitis. Study-wide points: A motif of under 10 highly homologous TCR beta variants was seen as apparently characteristic of ankylosing spondylitis blood.

Researchers built TCR beta libraries using quantitative 5'-RACE with molecular barcodes. TCRdb reprocessed the 5' RACE reads with MiXCR, giving one entry per CDR3 protein. The table records roughly 220,000 distinct CDR3 sequences, roughly a tenth of them present only once. The sequenced sample was blood, either unsorted or a sorted T cell fraction (not recorded which). This receptor was identified in a male donor with ankylosing spondylitis or in good health (not recorded which).

The CDR3 DNA reads TGTGCCAGCAACTCAAGGGGACTTGATACCTACAATGAGCAGTTCTTC. Translation gives CASNSRGLDTYNEQFF. The chain has TRBV3-1 and TRBJ2-1; perhaps TRBD2 as D (6 bases). This CDR3 is built from 16 residues. CDR1 is LGHDT and CDR2 is YNNKEL in the germline V gene (reference sequence). The V and J ends lost 7 bases and 2 bases respectively, with 18 bases between them.